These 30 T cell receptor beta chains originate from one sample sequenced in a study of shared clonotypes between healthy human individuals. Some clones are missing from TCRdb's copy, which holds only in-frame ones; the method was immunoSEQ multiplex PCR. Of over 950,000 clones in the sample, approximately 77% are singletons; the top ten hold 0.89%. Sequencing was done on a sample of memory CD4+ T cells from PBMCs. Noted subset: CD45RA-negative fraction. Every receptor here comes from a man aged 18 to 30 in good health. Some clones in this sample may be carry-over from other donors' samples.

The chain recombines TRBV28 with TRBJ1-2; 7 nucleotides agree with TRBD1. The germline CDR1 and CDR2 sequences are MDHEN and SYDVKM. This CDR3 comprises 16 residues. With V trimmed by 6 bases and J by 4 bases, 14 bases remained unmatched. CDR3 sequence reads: CASSYPTQGWGYGYTF. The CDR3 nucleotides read TGTGCCAGCAGCTACCCTACACAGGGGTGGGGCTATGGCTACACCTTC.

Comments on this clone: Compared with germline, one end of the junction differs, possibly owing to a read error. The CDR3 nucleotides read TGTGCCAGCAGCCAAGTAGTTTCGGCCGGTTCTGCGCTGTTC. This translates into CASSQVVSAGSALF. This sequence joins TRBV4-2 and TRBJ1-2, with D uncertain. From germline, CDR1 is LGHNA and CDR2 YNFKEQ. This CDR3 has 14 residues.

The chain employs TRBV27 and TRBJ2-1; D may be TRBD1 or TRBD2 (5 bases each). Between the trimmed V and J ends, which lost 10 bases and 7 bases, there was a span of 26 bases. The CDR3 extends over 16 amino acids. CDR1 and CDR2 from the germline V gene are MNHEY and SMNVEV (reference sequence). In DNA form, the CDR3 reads TGTGCCAACTGTCACCTTTGGTTGGGGGTTATGAATGAGCAGTTCTTC. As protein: CANCHLWLGVMNEQFF.

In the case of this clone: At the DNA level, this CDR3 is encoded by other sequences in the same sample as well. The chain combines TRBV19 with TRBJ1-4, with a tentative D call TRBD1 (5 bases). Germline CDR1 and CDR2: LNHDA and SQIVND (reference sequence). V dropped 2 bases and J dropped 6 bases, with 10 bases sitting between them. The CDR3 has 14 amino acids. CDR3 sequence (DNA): TGTGCCAGTAGTATATCGGGGACGGATGAAAAACTGTTTTTT. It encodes CASSISGTDEKLFF.

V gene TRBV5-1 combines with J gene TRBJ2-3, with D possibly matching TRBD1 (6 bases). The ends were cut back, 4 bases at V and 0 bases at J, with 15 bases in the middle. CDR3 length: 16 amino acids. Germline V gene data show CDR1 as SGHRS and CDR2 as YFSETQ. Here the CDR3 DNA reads TGCGCCAGCAGCCCAGATACAGGGTCGAGCACAGATACGCAGTATTTT. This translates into CASSPDTGSSTDTQYF.

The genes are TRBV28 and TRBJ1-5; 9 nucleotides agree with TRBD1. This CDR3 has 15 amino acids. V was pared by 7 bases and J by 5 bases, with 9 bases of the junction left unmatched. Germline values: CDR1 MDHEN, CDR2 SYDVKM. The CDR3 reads CASTTTGGQHQPQHF. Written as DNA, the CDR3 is TGTGCCAGCACTACCACAGGGGGCCAGCATCAGCCCCAGCATTTT.

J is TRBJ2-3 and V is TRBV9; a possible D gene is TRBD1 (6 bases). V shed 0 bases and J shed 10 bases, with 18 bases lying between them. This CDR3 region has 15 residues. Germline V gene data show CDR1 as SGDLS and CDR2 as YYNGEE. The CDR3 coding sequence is TGTGCCAGCAGCGTAGAGCATCGAGGGACAACCCCGCAGTATTTT. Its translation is CASSVEHRGTTPQYF.

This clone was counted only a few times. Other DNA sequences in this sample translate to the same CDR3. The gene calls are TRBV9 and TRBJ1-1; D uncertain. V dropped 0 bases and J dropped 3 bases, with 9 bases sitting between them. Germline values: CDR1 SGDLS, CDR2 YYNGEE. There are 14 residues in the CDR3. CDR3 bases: TGTGCCAGCAGCGTAGGGCGGATTGACACTGAAGCTTTCTTT. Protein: CASSVGRIDTEAFF.

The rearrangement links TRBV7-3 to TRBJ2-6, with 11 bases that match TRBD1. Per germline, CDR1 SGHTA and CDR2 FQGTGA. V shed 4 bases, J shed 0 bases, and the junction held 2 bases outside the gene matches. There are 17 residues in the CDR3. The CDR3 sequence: CASSSGQGVSGANVLTF. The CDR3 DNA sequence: TGTGCCAGCAGCTCGGGACAGGGGGTCTCTGGGGCCAACGTCCTGACTTTC. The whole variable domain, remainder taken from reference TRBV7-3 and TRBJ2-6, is GAGVSQTPSNKVTEKGKYVELRCDPISGHTALYWYRQSLGQGPEFLIYFQGTGAADDSGLPNDRFFAVRPEGSVSTLKIQRTERGDSAVYLCASSSGQGVSGANVLTFGAGSRLTVL.

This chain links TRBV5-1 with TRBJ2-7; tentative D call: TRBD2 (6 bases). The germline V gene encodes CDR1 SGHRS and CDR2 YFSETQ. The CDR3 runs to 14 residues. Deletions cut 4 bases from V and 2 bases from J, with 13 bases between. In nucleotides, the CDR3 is TGCGCCAGCAGCGGCTCCTCGGGGGCCTACGAGCAGTACTTC. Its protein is CASSGSSGAYEQYF.

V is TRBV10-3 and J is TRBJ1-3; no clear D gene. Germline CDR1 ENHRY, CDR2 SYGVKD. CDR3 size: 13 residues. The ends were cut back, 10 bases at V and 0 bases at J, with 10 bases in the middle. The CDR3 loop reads CATVVGSGNTIYF. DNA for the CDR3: TGTGCCACCGTGGTGGGCTCTGGAAACACCATATATTTT.

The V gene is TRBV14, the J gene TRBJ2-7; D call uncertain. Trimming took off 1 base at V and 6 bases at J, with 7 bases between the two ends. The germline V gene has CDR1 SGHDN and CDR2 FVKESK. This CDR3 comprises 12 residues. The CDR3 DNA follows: TGTGCCAGCAGCCAAGTGTCGGTCGAGCAGTACTTC. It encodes CASSQVSVEQYF.

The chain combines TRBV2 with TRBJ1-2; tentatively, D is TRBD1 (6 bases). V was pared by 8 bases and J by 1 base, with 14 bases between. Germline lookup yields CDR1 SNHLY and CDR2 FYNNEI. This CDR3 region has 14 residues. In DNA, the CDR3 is TGTGCCAGCGGCGGTCTCAGGGGTAACTATGGCTACACCTTC. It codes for CASGGLRGNYGYTF.

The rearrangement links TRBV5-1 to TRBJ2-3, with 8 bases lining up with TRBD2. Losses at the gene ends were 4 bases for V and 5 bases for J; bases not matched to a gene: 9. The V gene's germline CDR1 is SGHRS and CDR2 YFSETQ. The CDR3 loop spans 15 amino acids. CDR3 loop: CASSGSGKGGDTQYF. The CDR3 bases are TGCGCCAGCAGCGGTAGCGGGAAAGGGGGAGATACGCAGTATTTT.

The CDR3 DNA sequence: TGCAGTGCTAAGGACAGGGTCCTGTTTTTT. Translated: CSAKDRVLFF. The rearrangement joins TRBV20-1 to TRBJ1-4; TRBD1 matches at 8 bases. The germline V gene has CDR1 DFQATT and CDR2 SNEGSKA (reference sequence). The CDR3 totals 10 residues. The junction had 3 bases not matched to a gene; V was cut back by 4 bases and J by 14 bases.

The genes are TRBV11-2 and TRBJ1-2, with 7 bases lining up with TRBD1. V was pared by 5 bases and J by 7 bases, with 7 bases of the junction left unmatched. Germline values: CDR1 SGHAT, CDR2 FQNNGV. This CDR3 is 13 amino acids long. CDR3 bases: TGTGCCAGCAGCCCCGACAGGGTGGGTGGCTACACCTTC. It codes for CASSPDRVGGYTF.

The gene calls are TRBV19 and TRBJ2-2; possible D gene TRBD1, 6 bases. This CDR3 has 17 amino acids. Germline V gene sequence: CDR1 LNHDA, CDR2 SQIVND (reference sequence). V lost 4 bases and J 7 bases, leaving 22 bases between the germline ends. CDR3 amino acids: CASSKRVGQYLHGELFF. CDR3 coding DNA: TGTGCCAGTAGTAAAAGGGTCGGACAGTATCTTCACGGGGAGCTGTTTTTT.

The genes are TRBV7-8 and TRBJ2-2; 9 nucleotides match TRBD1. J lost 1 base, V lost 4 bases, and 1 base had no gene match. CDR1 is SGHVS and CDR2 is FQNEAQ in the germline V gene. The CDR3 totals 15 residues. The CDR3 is CASSWTGVNTGELFF. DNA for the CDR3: TGTGCCAGCAGCTGGACAGGGGTGAACACCGGGGAGCTGTTTTTT. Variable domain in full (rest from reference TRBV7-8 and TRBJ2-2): GAGVSQSPRYKVAKRGQDVALRCDPISGHVSLFWYQQALGQGPEFLTYFQNEAQLDKSGLPSDRFFAERPEGSVSTLKIQRTQQEDSAVYLCASSWTGVNTGELFFGEGSRLTVL.

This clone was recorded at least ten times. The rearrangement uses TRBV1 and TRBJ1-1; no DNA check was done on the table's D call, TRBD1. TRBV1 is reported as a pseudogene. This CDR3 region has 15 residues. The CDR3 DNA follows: TGCACCAGCAGCAAAGAACAGGGGGCGGTTACTGAAGCTTTCTTT. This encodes CTSSKEQGAVTEAFF.

The CDR3 DNA reads as TGTGCCAGCAGTGCAAGGGGACCAAACACCGGGGAGCTGTTTTTT. Amino acid sequence: CASSARGPNTGELFF. This chain connects TRBV2 to TRBJ2-2, with D perhaps TRBD1 or TRBD2 (5 bases each). V dropped 4 bases and J dropped 2 bases, with 11 bases sitting between them. There are 15 residues in the CDR3. Germline assignment: CDR1 SNHLY and CDR2 FYNNEI. The full variable domain, in which reference TRBV2 and TRBJ2-2 provide the parts outside the CDR3, is EPEVTQTPSHQVTQMGQEVILRCVPISNHLYFYWYRQILGQKVEFLVSFYNNEISEKSEIFDDQFSVERPDGSNFTLKIRSTKLEDSAMYFCASSARGPNTGELFFGEGSRLTVL.

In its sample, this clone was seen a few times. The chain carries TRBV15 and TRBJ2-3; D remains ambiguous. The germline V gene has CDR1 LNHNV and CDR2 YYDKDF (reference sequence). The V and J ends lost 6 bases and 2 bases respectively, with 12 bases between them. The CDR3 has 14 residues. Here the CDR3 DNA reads TGTGCCACCAGTCCAGGTCGACCCACAGATACGCAGTATTTT. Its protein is CATSPGRPTDTQYF. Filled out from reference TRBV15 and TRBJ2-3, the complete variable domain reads DAMVIQNPRYQVTQFGKPVTLSCSQTLNHNVMYWYQQKSSQAPKLLFHYYDKDFNNEADTPDNFQSRRPNTSFCFLDIRSPGLGDTAMYLCATSPGRPTDTQYFGPGTRLTVL.

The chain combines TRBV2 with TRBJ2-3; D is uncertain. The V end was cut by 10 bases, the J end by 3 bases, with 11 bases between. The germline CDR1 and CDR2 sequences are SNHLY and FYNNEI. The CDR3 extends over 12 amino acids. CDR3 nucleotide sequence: TGTGCCATCCCCCTGGGGACAGATACGCAGTATTTT. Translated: CAIPLGTDTQYF.

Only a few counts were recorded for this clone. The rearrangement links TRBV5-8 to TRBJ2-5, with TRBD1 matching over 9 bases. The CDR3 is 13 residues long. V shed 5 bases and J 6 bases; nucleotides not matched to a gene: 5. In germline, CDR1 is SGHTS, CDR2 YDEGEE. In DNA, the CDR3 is TGTGCCAGCAGGGTGACAGGGGGGAAGACCCAGTACTTC. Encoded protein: CASRVTGGKTQYF.

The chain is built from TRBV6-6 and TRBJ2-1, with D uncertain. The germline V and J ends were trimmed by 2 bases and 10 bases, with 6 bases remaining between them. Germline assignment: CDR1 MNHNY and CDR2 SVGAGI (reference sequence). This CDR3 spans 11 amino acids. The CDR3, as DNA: TGTGCCAGCAGTTACCCCCCCGAGCAGTTCTTC. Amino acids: CASSYPPEQFF.

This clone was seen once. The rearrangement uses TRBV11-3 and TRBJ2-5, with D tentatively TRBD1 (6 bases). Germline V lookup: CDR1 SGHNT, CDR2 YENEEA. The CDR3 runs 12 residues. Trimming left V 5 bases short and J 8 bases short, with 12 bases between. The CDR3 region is CASSPQGGTQYF. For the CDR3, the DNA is TGTGCCAGCAGCCCTCAAGGGGGTACCCAGTACTTC.

The DNA for the CDR3 is TGTGCCAGCTCACCCTCAAAAGGGCTAGCGGGATACAATGAGCAGTTCTTC. It codes for CASSPSKGLAGYNEQFF. The chain employs TRBV18 and TRBJ2-1, with 9 bases fitting TRBD2. Germline values: CDR1 KGHSH, CDR2 LQKENI. The junction had 10 bases not matched to a gene; V was cut back by 3 bases and J by 4 bases. CDR3 length equals 17 residues.

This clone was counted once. In DNA, the CDR3 is TGTGCCAGCAGTGACAGGGGGCCCTCCTACAATGAGCAGTTCTTC. It is translated as CASSDRGPSYNEQFF. The chain carries TRBV2 and TRBJ2-1; TRBD1 matches 8 bases. Germline lookup yields CDR1 SNHLY and CDR2 FYNNEI. Trimming took 3 bases from V and 0 from J; bases not matched to a gene: 1. The CDR3 is 15 residues long.

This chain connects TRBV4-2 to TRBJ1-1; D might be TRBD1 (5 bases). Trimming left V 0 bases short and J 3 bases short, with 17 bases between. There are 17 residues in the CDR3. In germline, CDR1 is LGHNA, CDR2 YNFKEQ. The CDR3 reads CASSQEAAGGVDTEAFF. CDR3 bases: TGTGCCAGCAGCCAAGAAGCCGCCGGGGGTGTTGACACTGAAGCTTTCTTT.

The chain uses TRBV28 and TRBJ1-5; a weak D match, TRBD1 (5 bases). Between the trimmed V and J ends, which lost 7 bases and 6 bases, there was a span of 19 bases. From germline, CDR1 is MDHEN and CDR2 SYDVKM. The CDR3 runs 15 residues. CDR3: CASNPLIGAGQPQHF. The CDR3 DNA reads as TGTGCCAGCAATCCCCTAATTGGGGCCGGTCAGCCCCAGCATTTT.

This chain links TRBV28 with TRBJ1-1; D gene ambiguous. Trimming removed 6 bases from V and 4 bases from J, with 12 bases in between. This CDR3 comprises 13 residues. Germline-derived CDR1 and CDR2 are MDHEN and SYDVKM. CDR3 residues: CASRYIRGTEAFF. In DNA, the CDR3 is TGTGCCAGCAGGTATATCAGAGGCACTGAAGCTTTCTTT.